These 10 T cell receptor beta chains were sequenced from one sample in a study of blood T cell repertoires in COVID-19. Profiled with immunoSEQ multiplex PCR; TCRdb holds only in-frame clones, not every one. This table has just over 85,000 clones, roughly 87% appearing once. Sequencing used peripheral blood. These receptors came from a man aged 50 or older with acute or convalescent COVID-19.

The chain joins TRBV5-1 to TRBJ1-3, with 7 bases aligning to TRBD1. Germline V gene data show CDR1 as SGHRS and CDR2 as YFSETQ. Germline trimming cut 4 bases from V and 0 bases from J; bases unmatched to any gene: 10. The CDR3 totals 17 residues. The CDR3 DNA sequence: TGCGCCAGCAGCCTGAGGACAGGCGTACTCTCTGGAAACACCATATATTTT. Protein: CASSLRTGVLSGNTIYF.

The table lists this clone with a few counts. The chain is built from TRBV2 and TRBJ2-7; 9 bases agree with TRBD1. In germline, CDR1 is SNHLY, CDR2 FYNNEI. The trim removed 6 bases at V and 12 bases at J, leaving 12 bases unmatched. CDR3 length: 13 residues. The CDR3, as DNA: TGTGCCAGCAGCAATACGCTACAGGGGGCAACGTACTTC. It codes for CASSNTLQGATYF.

V usage is TRBV19 and J usage is TRBJ1-2; D gene unclear. Between the trimmed V and J ends, which lost 5 bases and 2 bases, there was a span of 9 bases. CDR1 and CDR2 (germline): LNHDA, SQIVND (reference sequence). The CDR3 spans 13 residues. This CDR3 is CASSFWENYGYTF. For the CDR3, the DNA is TGTGCCAGTAGTTTCTGGGAGAACTATGGCTACACCTTC. The full variable domain, with the rest looked up from reference TRBV19 and TRBJ1-2, is DGGITQSPKYLFRKEGQNVTLSCEQNLNHDAMYWYRQDPGQGLRLIYYSQIVNDFQKGDIAEGYSVSREKKESFPLTVTSAQKNPTAFYLCASSFWENYGYTFGSGTRLTVV.

This chain joins TRBV6-5 and TRBJ1-2; perhaps TRBD1 as D (5 bases). The V end was cut by 4 bases, the J end by 6 bases, with 15 bases between. The germline V gene encodes CDR1 MNHEY and CDR2 SVGAGI. This CDR3 contains 14 residues. The CDR3 protein is CASSSMWGRDGYTF. The CDR3 region has the DNA TGTGCCAGCAGTTCAATGTGGGGGAGGGATGGCTACACCTTC.

This chain uses TRBV18 with TRBJ2-7; a weak D match, TRBD2 (6 bases). Germline V lookup: CDR1 KGHSH, CDR2 LQKENI. The CDR3 spans 13 residues. Trimming cost V 2 bases and J 3 bases, with 8 bases left between them. CDR3: CASSPSEGYEQYV. CDR3 nucleotide sequence: TGTGCCAGCTCACCATCGGAGGGCTACGAGCAGTACGTC.

V and J are TRBV23-1 and TRBJ2-5; TRBD1 matches 8 bases. TRBV23-1 is an open reading frame, and its role is uncertain. V trimming: 6 bases; J trimming: 2 bases; junction bases outside the gene matches: 2. The CDR3 contains 13 residues. In DNA, the CDR3 is TGCGCCAGCAGCCGGGACAGGCAAGAGACCCAGTACTTC. Amino acids: CASSRDRQETQYF.

CDR3 nucleotide sequence: TGTGCCAGCAGCGTAGGCTTGGGGCCGAACACCGGGGAGCTGTTTTTT. Amino acids: CASSVGLGPNTGELFF. The J gene is TRBJ2-2, the V gene TRBV9, with D possibly TRBD1 on 5 matching bases. From germline, CDR1 is SGDLS and CDR2 YYNGEE. CDR3 length equals 16 residues. V shed 0 bases and J shed 0 bases, with 9 bases lying between them.

The rearrangement joins TRBV19 to TRBJ2-3; 12 bases match TRBD2. The V segment lost 7 bases and the J segment 4 bases; nucleotides outside the gene matches: 15. The CDR3 loop spans 18 amino acids. Germline CDR1 LNHDA, CDR2 SQIVND (reference sequence). As DNA, the CDR3 is TGTGCCAGTATCCCAACCACAGGACTAGCGGGGATCCCAGATACGCAGTATTTT. It specifies CASIPTTGLAGIPDTQYF.

This clone was seen once. The rearrangement joins TRBV3-1 (or the pseudogene TRBV3-2) to TRBJ2-7, with 9 bases aligning to TRBD1. The CDR3 is made up of 15 amino acids. Germline CDR1 is LGHDT and CDR2 is YNNKEL (reference sequence). V shed 4 bases, J shed 4 bases, and the junction held 8 bases outside the gene matches. The CDR3: CASSPSWTGVYEQYF. The CDR3 DNA is TGTGCCAGCAGCCCCTCATGGACAGGGGTATACGAGCAGTACTTC.

The gene calls are TRBV12-3 or TRBV12-4 and TRBJ2-3; perhaps TRBD2 as D (6 bases). The CDR3 length is 12 residues. V was cut by 0 bases and J by 9 bases, with 7 bases left in between. The chain's CDR3 is CASSLALATQYF. The CDR3, as DNA: TGTGCCAGCAGTTTAGCGCTAGCGACGCAGTATTTT.